The clone carrying this T cell receptor beta chain showed up many times. Its specificity is not known. Unique molecular identifiers were incorporated when the TCRbeta library was constructed. Each CDR3 protein is one row after TCRdb ran MiXCR on the PCR reads. The table has 200,000 or so distinct CDR3 sequences, roughly 7.1% seen once; the top ten hold about 5.9%. These data belong to a study of T-cell reconstitution after alpha-beta-depleted transplantation in children. Study results and limitations: Fresh T-cell production supplied most of the T-cell counts and diversity seen one year after transplant.

Source: PBMCs, taken before TCRalphabeta/CD19-depleted stem cell transplant. The sequence was collected from a boy under 10 years old with acute lymphoblastic leukemia, due to receive a stem cell transplant.

CDR3 sequence reads: CSASDLLKLNTEAFF. CDR3 bases: TGCAGTGCTAGCGACCTTTTAAAGCTGAACACTGAAGCTTTCTTT. V and J are TRBV20-1 and TRBJ1-1; D gene ambiguous. Between the trimmed V and J ends, which lost 3 bases and 0 bases, there was a span of 14 bases. This CDR3 is built from 15 residues. In germline, CDR1 is DFQATT, CDR2 SNEGSKA (reference sequence).